The next 2 T cell receptor beta chains were all read from a single sample in a study of blood T cell repertoires in COVID-19. Generated by immunoSEQ multiplex PCR, the TCRdb table keeps only in-frame clones and is missing some. The table has fewer than 200,000 clones, 76% seen once. Sequencing was done on a sample of peripheral blood. The receptors come from a woman aged 45-65 years with active or convalescent COVID-19.

This clone occurred many times. The chain has TRBV7-7 and TRBJ2-2; tentatively, D is TRBD1 (5 bases). The CDR3 is made up of 14 amino acids. The ends were cut back, 5 bases at V and 6 bases at J, with 13 bases in the middle. Germline V CDR1 and CDR2: SSHAT, FNYEAQ (reference sequence). CDR3 sequence: CASSQDTSSGELFF. CDR3 coding DNA: TGTGCCAGCAGCCAGGACACGTCGTCCGGGGAGCTGTTTTTT.

The rearrangement links TRBV6-2 or TRBV6-3 to TRBJ1-6, with TRBD1 matching 11 bases. The germline CDR1 and CDR2 sequences are MNHEY and SVGEGT. CDR3 length equals 16 residues. The V gene end was trimmed by 5 bases and the J gene end by 6 bases; junction bases not matched to a gene: 6. The CDR3 region has the DNA TGTGCCAGCAGTCGGACAGGGGGCCGCAGTAATTCACCCCTCCACTTT. It codes for CASSRTGGRSNSPLHF.